A single sample gave rise to the 5 T cell receptor beta chains below, sequenced in a study of human T cells and chemical hapten exposure. TCRdb re-called the RACE reads through MiXCR, storing one row per CDR3 protein. The data show 190,000 or so distinct CDR3 sequences, 24% seen once. As to time point: patch test 3, about 24 weeks after DPC sensitization. Indicated treatment: therapeutic diphenylcyclopropenone sensitization with weekly scalp DPC. This material consisted of whole blood, taken in connection with sensitization to the hapten diphenylcyclopropenone (DPC). These receptors came from a woman between 40 and 55 years old with alopecia areata. Some clones in this sample may be carry-over from other donors' samples.

There are a few counts of this clonotype. The J gene is TRBJ2-1, the V gene TRBV20-1; 9 nucleotides match TRBD2. This CDR3 spans 20 amino acids. After removal of 0 bases from V and 0 bases from J, the junction contained 15 bases not matched to a gene. Germline loops: CDR1 DFQATT, CDR2 SNEGSKA (reference sequence). This chain's CDR3 is CSARETYGIGAGGSYNEQFF. The CDR3 DNA follows: TGCAGTGCTAGAGAGACGTACGGTATTGGAGCGGGGGGCTCCTACAATGAGCAGTTCTTC.

This chain connects TRBV27 to TRBJ2-7, with TRBD2 identical over 8 bases. CDR3 length: 14 amino acids. The germline V gene has CDR1 MNHEY and CDR2 SMNVEV (reference sequence). V shed 5 bases and J 5 bases; nucleotides not matched to a gene: 8. The CDR3 is CASSTAGAINEQYF. As DNA, the CDR3 is TGTGCCAGCAGTACAGCGGGAGCAATCAACGAGCAGTACTTC.

This rearrangement joins TRBV20-1 to TRBJ2-7; 8 positions match TRBD1. Germline trimming cut 6 bases from V and 6 bases from J; bases unmatched to any gene: 10. The CDR3 runs 13 residues. Germline V lookup: CDR1 DFQATT, CDR2 SNEGSKA (reference sequence). The CDR3 loop is CSADRGRWGEQYF. The DNA of the CDR3 is TGCAGTGCCGACAGGGGCCGTTGGGGCGAGCAGTACTTC.

The chain recombines TRBV5-5 with TRBJ2-7; D assignment may be TRBD1 or TRBD2 (5 bases each). Germline V gene lookup returns CDR1 SGHKS and CDR2 YYEKEE (reference sequence). V shed 0 bases and J shed 6 bases, with 13 bases lying between them. The CDR3 is 14 residues long. CDR3 amino acids: CASSLVGTAFEQYF. In DNA form, the CDR3 reads TGTGCCAGCAGCTTGGTTGGGACGGCGTTCGAGCAGTACTTC.

CDR3 sequence (DNA): TGCAGTGCAACGTTCATGGGGAATGGCTACACCTTC. Protein: CSATFMGNGYTF. The V and J genes are TRBV20-1 and TRBJ1-2; D is ambiguous. Trimming took off 6 bases at V and 6 bases at J, with 14 bases between the two ends. The CDR3 extends over 12 amino acids. Germline CDR1 reads DFQATT; CDR2 reads SNEGSKA (reference sequence).